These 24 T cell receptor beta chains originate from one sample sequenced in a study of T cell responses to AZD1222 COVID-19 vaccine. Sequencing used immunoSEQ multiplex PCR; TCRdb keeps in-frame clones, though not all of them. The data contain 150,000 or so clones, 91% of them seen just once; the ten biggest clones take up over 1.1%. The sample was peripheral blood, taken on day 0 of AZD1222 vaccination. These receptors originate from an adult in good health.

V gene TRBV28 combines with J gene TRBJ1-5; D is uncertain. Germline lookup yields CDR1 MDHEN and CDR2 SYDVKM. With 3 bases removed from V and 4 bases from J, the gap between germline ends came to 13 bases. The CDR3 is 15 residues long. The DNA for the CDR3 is TGTGCCAGCAGTTTCAGTCGTTCGGGGAATCAGCCCCAGCATTTT. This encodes CASSFSRSGNQPQHF.

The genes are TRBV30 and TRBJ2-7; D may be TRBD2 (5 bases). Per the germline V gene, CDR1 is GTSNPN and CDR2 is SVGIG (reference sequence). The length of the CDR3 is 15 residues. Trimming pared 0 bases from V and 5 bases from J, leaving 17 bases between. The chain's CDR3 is CAWSVPGSSRNEQYF. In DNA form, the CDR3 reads TGTGCCTGGAGTGTACCGGGGAGTAGTCGTAACGAGCAGTACTTC.

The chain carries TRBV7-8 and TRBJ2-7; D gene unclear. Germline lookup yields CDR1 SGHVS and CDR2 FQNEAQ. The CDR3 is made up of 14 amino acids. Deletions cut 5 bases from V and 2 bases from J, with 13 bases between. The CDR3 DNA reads TGTGCCAGCAGCCCGGCTCTAGGTACCTACGAGCAGTACTTC. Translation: CASSPALGTYEQYF.

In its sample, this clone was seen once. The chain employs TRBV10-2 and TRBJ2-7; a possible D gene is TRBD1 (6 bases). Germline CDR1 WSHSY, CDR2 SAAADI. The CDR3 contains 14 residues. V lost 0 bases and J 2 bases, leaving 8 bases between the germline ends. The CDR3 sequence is CASSESWGPYEQYF. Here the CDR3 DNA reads TGCGCCAGCAGTGAGTCGTGGGGGCCCTACGAGCAGTACTTC.

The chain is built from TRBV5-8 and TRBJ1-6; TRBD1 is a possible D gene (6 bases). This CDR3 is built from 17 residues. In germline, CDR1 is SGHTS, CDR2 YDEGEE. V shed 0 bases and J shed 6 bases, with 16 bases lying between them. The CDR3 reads CASSLDGTPDPNSPLHF. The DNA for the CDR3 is TGTGCCAGCAGCTTGGACGGGACACCGGACCCTAATTCACCCCTCCACTTT. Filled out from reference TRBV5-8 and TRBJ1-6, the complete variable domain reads EAGVTQSPTHLIKTRGQQATLRCSPISGHTSVYWYQQALGLGLQFLLWYDEGEERNRGNFPPRFSGRQFPNYSSELNVNALELEDSALYLCASSLDGTPDPNSPLHFGNGTRLTVT.

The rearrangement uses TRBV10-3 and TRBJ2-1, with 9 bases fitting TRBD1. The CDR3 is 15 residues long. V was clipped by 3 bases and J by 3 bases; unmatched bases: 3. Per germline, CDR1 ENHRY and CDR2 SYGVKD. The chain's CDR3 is CAISEQGAFYNEQFF. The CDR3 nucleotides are TGTGCCATCAGTGAACAGGGGGCTTTCTACAATGAGCAGTTCTTC.

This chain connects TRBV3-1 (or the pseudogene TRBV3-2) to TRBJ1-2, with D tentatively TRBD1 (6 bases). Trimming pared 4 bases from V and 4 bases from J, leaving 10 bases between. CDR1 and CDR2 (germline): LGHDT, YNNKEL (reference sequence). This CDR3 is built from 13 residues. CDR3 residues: CASSLTGIYGYTF. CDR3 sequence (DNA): TGTGCCAGCAGCCTAACAGGGATCTATGGCTACACCTTC.

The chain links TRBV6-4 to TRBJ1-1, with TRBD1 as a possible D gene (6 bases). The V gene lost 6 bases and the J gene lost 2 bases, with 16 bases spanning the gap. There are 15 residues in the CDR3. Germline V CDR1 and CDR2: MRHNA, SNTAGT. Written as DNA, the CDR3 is TGTGCCAGCAGACAGGGTATGGAACGAAACACTGAAGCTTTCTTT. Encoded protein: CASRQGMERNTEAFF.

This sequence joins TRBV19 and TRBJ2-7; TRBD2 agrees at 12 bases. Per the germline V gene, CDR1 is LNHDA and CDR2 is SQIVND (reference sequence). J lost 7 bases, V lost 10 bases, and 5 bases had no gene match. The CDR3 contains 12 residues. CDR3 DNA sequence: TGTGCCACAGGACTAGCGGGACGGGAGCAGTACTTC. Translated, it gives CATGLAGREQYF.

The CDR3 loop is CASSLSGRTYNEQFF. The CDR3 nucleotides read TGTGCCAGCAGCCTATCGGGGAGGACCTACAATGAGCAGTTCTTC. This chain links TRBV3-1 (or the pseudogene TRBV3-2) with TRBJ2-1; D may be TRBD2 (6 bases). Trimming removed 4 bases at V and 2 bases at J, with 12 bases between. Germline lookup yields CDR1 LGHDT and CDR2 YNNKEL (reference sequence). The CDR3 has 15 residues.

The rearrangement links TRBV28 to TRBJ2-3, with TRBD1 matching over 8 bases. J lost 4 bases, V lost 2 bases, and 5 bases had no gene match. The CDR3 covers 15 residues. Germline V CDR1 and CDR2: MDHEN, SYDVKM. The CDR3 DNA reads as TGTGCCAGCAGTTTACCACAGGGGGGAGCAGATACGCAGTATTTT. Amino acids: CASSLPQGGADTQYF. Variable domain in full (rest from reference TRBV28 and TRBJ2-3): DVKVTQSSRYLVKRTGEKVFLECVQDMDHENMFWYRQDPGLGLRLIYFSYDVKMKEKGDIPEGYSVSREKKERFSLILESASTNQTSMYLCASSLPQGGADTQYFGPGTRLTVL.

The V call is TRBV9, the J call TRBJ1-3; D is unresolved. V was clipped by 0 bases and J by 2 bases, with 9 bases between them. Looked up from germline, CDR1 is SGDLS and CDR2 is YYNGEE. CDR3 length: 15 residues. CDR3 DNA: TGTGCCAGCAGCGTAGATGGAGGAACTGGAAACACCATATATTTT. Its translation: CASSVDGGTGNTIYF.

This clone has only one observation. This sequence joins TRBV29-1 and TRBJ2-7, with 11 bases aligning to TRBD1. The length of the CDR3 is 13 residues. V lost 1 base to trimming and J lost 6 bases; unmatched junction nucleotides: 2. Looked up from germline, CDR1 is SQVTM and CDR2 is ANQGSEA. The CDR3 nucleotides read TGCAGCGTTGAAGTGGGACAGGGGGGCGAGCAGTACTTC. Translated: CSVEVGQGGEQYF.

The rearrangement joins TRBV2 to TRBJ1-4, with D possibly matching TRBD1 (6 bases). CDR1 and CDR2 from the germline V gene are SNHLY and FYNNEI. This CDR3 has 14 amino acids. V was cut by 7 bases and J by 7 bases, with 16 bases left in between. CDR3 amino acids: CASTAQGLGEKLFF. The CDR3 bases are TGTGCCAGCACCGCCCAGGGGTTGGGTGAAAAACTGTTTTTT. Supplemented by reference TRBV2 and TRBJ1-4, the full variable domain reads EPEVTQTPSHQVTQMGQEVILRCVPISNHLYFYWYRQILGQKVEFLVSFYNNEISEKSEIFDDQFSVERPDGSNFTLKIRSTKLEDSAMYFCASTAQGLGEKLFFGSGTQLSVL.

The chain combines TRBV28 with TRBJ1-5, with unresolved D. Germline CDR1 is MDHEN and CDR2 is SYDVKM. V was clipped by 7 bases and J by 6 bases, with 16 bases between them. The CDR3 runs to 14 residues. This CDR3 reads CASTPRLGGQPQHF. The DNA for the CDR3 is TGTGCCAGCACACCGAGATTGGGTGGTCAGCCCCAGCATTTT.

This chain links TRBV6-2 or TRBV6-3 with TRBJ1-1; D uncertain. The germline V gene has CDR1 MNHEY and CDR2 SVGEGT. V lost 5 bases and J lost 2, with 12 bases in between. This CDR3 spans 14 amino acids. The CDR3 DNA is TGTGCCAGCAGTAGAGGAGTTGGTAACACTGAAGCTTTCTTT. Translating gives CASSRGVGNTEAFF.

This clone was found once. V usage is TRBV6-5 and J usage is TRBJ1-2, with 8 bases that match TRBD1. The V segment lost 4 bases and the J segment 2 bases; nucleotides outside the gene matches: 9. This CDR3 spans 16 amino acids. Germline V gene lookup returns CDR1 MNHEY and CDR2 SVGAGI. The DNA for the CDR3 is TGTGCCAGCAGTTGGGGACAGGACGGGGGAAACTATGGCTACACCTTC. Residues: CASSWGQDGGNYGYTF.

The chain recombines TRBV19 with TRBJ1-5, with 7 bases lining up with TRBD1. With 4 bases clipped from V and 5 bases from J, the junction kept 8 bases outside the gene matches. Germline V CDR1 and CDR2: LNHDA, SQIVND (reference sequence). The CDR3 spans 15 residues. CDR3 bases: TGTGCCAGTAGTACTCAGGGGGAAGCGGATCAGCCCCAGCATTTT. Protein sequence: CASSTQGEADQPQHF.

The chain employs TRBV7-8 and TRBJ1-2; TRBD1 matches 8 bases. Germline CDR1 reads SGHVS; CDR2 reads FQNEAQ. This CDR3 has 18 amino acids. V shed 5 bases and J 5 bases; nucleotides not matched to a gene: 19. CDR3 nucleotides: TGTGCCAGCAGCCACGCCCCTACAGGGGGACCCAACCGTTATGGCTACACCTTC. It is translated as CASSHAPTGGPNRYGYTF.

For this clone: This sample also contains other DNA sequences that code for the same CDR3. The CDR3 DNA is TGTGCCAGCAGTCCCGGGACTAGCGGCACAGATACGCAGTATTTT. Translated: CASSPGTSGTDTQYF. This chain joins TRBV27 and TRBJ2-3; TRBD2 matches at 10 bases. The CDR3 has 15 residues. Germline V CDR1 and CDR2: MNHEY, SMNVEV (reference sequence). The ends lost 5 bases at V and 1 base at J; junction bases unmatched: 3.

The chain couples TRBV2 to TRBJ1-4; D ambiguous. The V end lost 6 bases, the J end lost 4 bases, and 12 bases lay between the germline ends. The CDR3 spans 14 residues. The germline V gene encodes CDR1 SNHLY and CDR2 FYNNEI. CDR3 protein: CASSPRRRNEKLFF. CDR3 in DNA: TGTGCCAGCAGCCCCCGCAGGCGTAATGAAAAACTGTTTTTT. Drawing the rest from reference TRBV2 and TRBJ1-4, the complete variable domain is EPEVTQTPSHQVTQMGQEVILRCVPISNHLYFYWYRQILGQKVEFLVSFYNNEISEKSEIFDDQFSVERPDGSNFTLKIRSTKLEDSAMYFCASSPRRRNEKLFFGSGTQLSVL.

The DNA for the CDR3 is TGTGCCAGTACCCCCGGTGGAGGGAGCACAGATACGCAGTATTTT. Protein product: CASTPGGGSTDTQYF. This rearrangement joins TRBV19 to TRBJ2-3; D might be TRBD2 (6 bases). Germline CDR1 reads LNHDA; CDR2 reads SQIVND (reference sequence). Trimming took off 7 bases at V and 0 bases at J, with 14 bases between the two ends. The CDR3 sequence is 15 residues long.

CDR3 loop: CASSLKGSGEQFF. Written as DNA, the CDR3 is TGTGCCAGCAGTTTAAAGGGGTCCGGTGAGCAGTTCTTC. This chain joins TRBV12-3 or TRBV12-4 and TRBJ2-1, with a weak D call TRBD1 (5 bases). V was pared by 2 bases and J by 9 bases, with 11 bases between. The CDR3 sequence is 13 residues long.

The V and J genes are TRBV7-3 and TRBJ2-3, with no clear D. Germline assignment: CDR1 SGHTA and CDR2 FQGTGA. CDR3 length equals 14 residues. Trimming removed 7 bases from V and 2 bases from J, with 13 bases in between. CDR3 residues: CASTSYRATDTQYF. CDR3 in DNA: TGTGCCAGCACATCTTATCGGGCCACAGATACGCAGTATTTT.